The TCR beta chain described here comes from a study of blood T cell repertoires in COVID-19. Study-level background: Italy, Spain and the United States were the sources of the convalescent and acute COVID-19 samples. T cells, B-cell-depleted T cells, or PBMCs supplied cDNA or gDNA.

Generated by immunoSEQ multiplex PCR, the TCRdb table keeps only in-frame clones and is missing some. The table lists fewer than 350,000 clones, about nine tenths of them singletons. The CDR3 has 24 amino acids. Germline CDR1 LNHDA, CDR2 SQIVND (reference sequence). The J segment lost 7 bases and the V segment lost 8 bases, leaving 36 bases of the junction unmatched. This clone was seen once. The sample taken for sequencing was peripheral blood. This sequence joins TRBV19 and TRBJ2-1; 12 positions agree with TRBD2. This TCR derives from a woman aged 60-70 years with COVID-19, enrolled during active disease. This CDR3 is CASRRHPGQPVGTSGYTPLNEQFF. The CDR3 DNA sequence: TGTGCCAGTCGACGTCATCCGGGACAACCCGTCGGGACTAGCGGGTACACTCCCCTTAATGAGCAGTTCTTC.